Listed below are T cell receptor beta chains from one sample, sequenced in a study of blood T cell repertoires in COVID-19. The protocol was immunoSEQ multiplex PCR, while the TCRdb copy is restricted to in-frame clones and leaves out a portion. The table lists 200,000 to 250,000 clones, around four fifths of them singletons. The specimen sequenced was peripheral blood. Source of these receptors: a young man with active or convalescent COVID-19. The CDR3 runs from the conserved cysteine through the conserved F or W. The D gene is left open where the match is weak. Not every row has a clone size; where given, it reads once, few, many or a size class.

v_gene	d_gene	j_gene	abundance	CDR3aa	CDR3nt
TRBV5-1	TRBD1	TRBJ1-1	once	CASSEAYRGQAFF	TGCGCCAGCAGCGAGGCTTACAGGGGCCAAGCTTTCTTT
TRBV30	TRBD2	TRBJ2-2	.	CAWSGAGARGGELFF	TGTGCCTGGAGCGGGGCGGGAGCGCGCGGCGGGGAGCTGTTTTTT
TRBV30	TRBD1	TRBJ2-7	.	CAWGSGQASYEQYF	TGTGCCTGGGGATCGGGACAGGCCTCCTACGAGCAGTACTTC
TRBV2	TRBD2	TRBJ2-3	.	CASSVAAGAADTQYF	TGTGCCAGCAGTGTAGCAGCGGGAGCGGCAGATACGCAGTATTTT
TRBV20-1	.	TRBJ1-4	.	CSALQGVRTFF	TGCAGTGCTCTACAGGGTGTGAGAACTTTTTTT
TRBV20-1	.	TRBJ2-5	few	CSVWQETQYF	TGCAGTGTGTGGCAGGAGACCCAGTACTTC
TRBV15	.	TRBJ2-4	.	CATSRDGGTGNIQYF	TGTGCCACCAGCAGAGACGGCGGGACGGGAAACATTCAGTACTTC
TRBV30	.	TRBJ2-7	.	CAWSAFMPPRANPLFYEQYF	TGTGCCTGGAGTGCTTTTATGCCCCCCAGGGCCAATCCTCTATTCTACGAGCAGTACTTC
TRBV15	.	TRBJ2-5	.	CATSRDRVEGAQYF	TGTGCCACCAGCAGAGATAGGGTAGAGGGGGCCCAGTACTTC
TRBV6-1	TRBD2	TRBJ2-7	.	CASRSGVGYEQYF	TGTGCCAGCAGAAGCGGGGTAGGCTACGAGCAGTACTTC
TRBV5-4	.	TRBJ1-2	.	CASSFPGSYGYTF	TGTGCCAGCAGCTTCCCGGGAAGCTATGGCTACACCTTC
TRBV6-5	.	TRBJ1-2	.	CASSYSPDSSYGYTF	TGTGCCAGCAGTTACTCGCCTGACAGTTCCTATGGCTACACCTTC
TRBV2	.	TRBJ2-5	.	CASSKETQYF	TGTGCCAGCTCTAAGGAGACCCAGTACTTC
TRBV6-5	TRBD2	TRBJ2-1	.	CASAGRAGGYNEQFF	TGTGCCAGCGCCGGGAGAGCGGGGGGTTACAATGAGCAGTTCTTC
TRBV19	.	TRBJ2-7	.	CASSISSAGAAYEQYF	TGTGCCAGTAGTATCTCGTCGGCGGGGGCGGCCTACGAGCAGTACTTC
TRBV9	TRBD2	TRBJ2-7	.	CASSPRLAGGIWEQYF	TGTGCCAGCAGCCCGCGACTAGCGGGAGGCATCTGGGAGCAGTACTTC
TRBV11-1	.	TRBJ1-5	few	CASSKVQGDQPQHF	TGTGCCAGCAGCAAGGTCCAGGGCGATCAGCCCCAGCATTTT
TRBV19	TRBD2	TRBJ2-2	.	CASSITSENTGELFF	TGTGCCAGTAGTATAACTAGCGAGAACACCGGGGAGCTGTTTTTT
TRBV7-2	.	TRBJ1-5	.	CASSLASMGPPQHF	TGTGCCAGCAGCTTAGCGAGTATGGGCCCGCCCCAGCATTTT
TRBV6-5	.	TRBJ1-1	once	CASSYSQNTEAFF	TGTGCCAGCAGTTACTCCCAGAACACTGAAGCTTTCTTT
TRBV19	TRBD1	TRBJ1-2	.	CASSLSGQGGGYTF	TGTGCCAGTAGTCTCTCCGGACAGGGAGGGGGCTACACCTTC
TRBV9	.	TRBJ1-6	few	CASSVTAGNGSPLHF	TGTGCCAGCAGCGTAACTGCAGGGAACGGTTCACCCCTCCACTTT
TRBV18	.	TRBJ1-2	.	CASSQGLGYGYTF	TGTGCCAGCTCACAGGGGTTAGGCTATGGCTACACCTTC
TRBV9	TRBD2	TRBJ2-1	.	CASGLAGVVGEQFF	TGTGCCAGCGGACTAGCGGGAGTGGTAGGTGAGCAGTTCTTC
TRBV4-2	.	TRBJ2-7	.	CASSQATGTRKAYEQYF	TGTGCCAGCAGCCAAGCAACCGGGACTCGCAAAGCATACGAGCAGTACTTC
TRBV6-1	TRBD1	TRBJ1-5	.	CASSEVWSPGGPQHF	TGTGCCAGCAGTGAAGTCTGGTCCCCAGGGGGGCCCCAGCATTTT
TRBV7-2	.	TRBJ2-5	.	CASSQMRETQYF	TGTGCCAGCAGCCAAATGCGCGAGACCCAGTACTTC
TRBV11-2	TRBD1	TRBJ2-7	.	CASSLERQGEQYF	TGTGCCAGCAGCTTAGAGAGACAGGGCGAGCAGTACTTC
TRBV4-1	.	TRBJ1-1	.	CAAGRVSALTEAFF	TGCGCCGCAGGGAGGGTTTCGGCATTAACTGAAGCTTTCTTT
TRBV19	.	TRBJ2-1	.	CASSVQPNEQFF	TGTGCCAGTAGTGTACAGCCTAATGAGCAGTTCTTC
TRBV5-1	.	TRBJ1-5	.	CASSPYSNQPQHF	TGCGCCAGCAGCCCCTATAGCAATCAGCCCCAGCATTTT
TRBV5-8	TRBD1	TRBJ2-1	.	CASSLGQGYNEQFF	TGTGCCAGCAGCCTAGGACAGGGTTACAATGAGCAGTTCTTC
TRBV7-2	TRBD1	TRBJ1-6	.	CASSPRIWTGSSYNSPLHF	TGTGCCAGCAGCCCCCGAATCTGGACAGGCAGCTCCTATAATTCACCCCTCCACTTT
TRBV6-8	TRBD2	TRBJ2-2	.	CASSPTSGREGTGELFF	TGTGCCAGCAGTCCTACTAGCGGGAGGGAGGGCACCGGGGAGCTGTTTTTT
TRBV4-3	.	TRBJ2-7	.	CASSPTKDNDYEQYF	TGCGCCAGCAGCCCAACAAAAGACAACGACTACGAGCAGTACTTC
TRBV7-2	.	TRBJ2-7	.	CASSTNRATIYEQYF	TGTGCCAGCAGCACCAACAGGGCGACCATCTACGAGCAGTACTTC
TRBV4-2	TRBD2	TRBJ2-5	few	CASSQVAPKRTSGTFQETQYF	TGTGCCAGCAGCCAAGTTGCGCCGAAAAGGACTAGCGGGACATTTCAAGAGACCCAGTACTTC
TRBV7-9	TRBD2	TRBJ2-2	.	CASSPHRGANTGELFF	TGTGCCAGCAGCCCCCACCGGGGGGCGAACACCGGGGAGCTGTTTTTT
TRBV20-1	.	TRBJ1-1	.	CSARANTEAFF	TGCAGTGCTAGGGCTAACACTGAAGCTTTCTTT
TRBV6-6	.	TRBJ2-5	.	CASSYSSTKEVWTQYF	TGTGCCAGCAGTTACTCTTCGACTAAGGAAGTGTGGACCCAGTACTTC
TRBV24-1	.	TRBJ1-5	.	CATSEANQPQHF	TGTGCCACCAGTGAGGCCAATCAGCCCCAGCATTTT
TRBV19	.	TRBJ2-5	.	CASRRLDQETQYF	TGTGCCAGTAGGAGACTAGACCAAGAGACCCAGTACTTC